A selection of T cell receptor beta chains follows, all from one sample in a study of blood T cell repertoires in COVID-19. Clones were read by immunoSEQ multiplex PCR, and TCRdb kept only the in-frame ones, dropping some. The table includes 360,000 or so clones, about nine tenths detected once. Material for sequencing was peripheral blood. Receptors originate from a woman in her sixties with COVID-19, enrolled during active disease. CDR3s include the opening cysteine and the closing phenylalanine or tryptophan. The order of the fields is J gene, D gene, clone size, V gene, CDR3 DNA, CDR3 protein. D genes are given only for firm matches. Size is omitted from some rows. Given values are once, few, many or a class for expanded clones.

>TRBJ2-3|.|.|TRBV15
TGTGCCACCAGCAGAGTTATTGCGGGACCTAACACAGATACGCAGTATTTT
CATSRVIAGPNTDTQYF
>TRBJ2-5|.|.|TRBV12-5
TGTGCTAGTGGTTTGGCAAAGGCCCCTTTCGACGGAGACCAAGAGACCCAGTACTTC
CASGLAKAPFDGDQETQYF
>TRBJ1-1|TRBD1|.|TRBV19
TGTGCCAGTAGTAGGGGGACAGGGGGCGATTATGCTTTCTTT
CASSRGTGGDYAFF
>TRBJ1-1|.|.|TRBV3-1/TRBV3-2
TGTGCCAGCAGCCGCCTCTGGGGCGGCACTGAAGCTTTCTTT
CASSRLWGGTEAFF
>TRBJ2-7|.|.|TRBV5-1
TGCGCCAGCAGCTTGGTAGTAAGTTCCTACGAGCAGTACTTC
CASSLVVSSYEQYF
>TRBJ2-3|.|.|TRBV20-1
TGCAGTGCTAGTCGGTTTCTCGGCACAGATACGCAGTATTTT
CSASRFLGTDTQYF
>TRBJ2-3|.|.|TRBV28
TGTGCCAGCAGTTTACCCAGAAGCACAGATACGCAGTATTTT
CASSLPRSTDTQYF
>TRBJ2-7|.|.|TRBV30
TGTGCCTGGAGTGTAATTCGGAGTGTTGGCGAGCAGTACTTC
CAWSVIRSVGEQYF
>TRBJ1-4|TRBD1|.|TRBV2
TGTGCCAGCAGTGTTGGGACAGGGAATGAAAAACTGTTTTTT
CASSVGTGNEKLFF
>TRBJ1-5|TRBD1|.|TRBV6-2/TRBV6-3
TGTGCCAGCAGTTACTTGGGACAGAAGAATCAGCCCCAGCATTTT
CASSYLGQKNQPQHF
>TRBJ2-5|TRBD2|.|TRBV7-3
TGTGCCAGCAGCCCCTCGGGAGGACAAGAGACCCAGTACTTC
CASSPSGGQETQYF
>TRBJ2-7|TRBD1|.|TRBV30
TGTGCCTGGAGAGCGGGACAGGGGAAGCTCGAGCAGTACTTC
CAWRAGQGKLEQYF
>TRBJ2-2|.|.|TRBV6-6
TGTGCCAGCACCCCCGGAGGGAACACCGGGGAGCTGTTTTTT
CASTPGGNTGELFF
>TRBJ1-6|TRBD1|once|TRBV4-2
TGTGCCAGCAGCCAAGGACAGGGATATTCACCCCTCCACTTT
CASSQGQGYSPLHF
>TRBJ1-1|.|.|TRBV5-4
TGTGCCAGCAGCTTCGGCGGACATTCCCACGAAGCTTTCTTT
CASSFGGHSHEAFF
>TRBJ1-1|TRBD1|.|TRBV7-8
TGTGCCAGCAGCTTAGGACAGGGGAACACTGAAGCTTTCTTT
CASSLGQGNTEAFF
>TRBJ2-1|.|few|TRBV13
TGTGCCAGCAGCTTGGGCCTTCCCCATGAGCAGTTCTTC
CASSLGLPHEQFF
>TRBJ2-1|TRBD2|.|TRBV6-1
TGTGCCAGCAGTGACGGACTAGCGGTGGACAATGAGCAGTTCTTC
CASSDGLAVDNEQFF
>TRBJ2-1|.|.|TRBV13
TGTGCCAGCAGCCTACTTCGGGGGTCTTCTGAGCAGTTCTTC
CASSLLRGSSEQFF
>TRBJ1-4|.|.|TRBV7-6
TGTGCCAGCAGCCCGTTTGTGGGGCCACGCGAAAAACTGTTTTTT
CASSPFVGPREKLFF
>TRBJ2-3|TRBD2|.|TRBV6-1
TGTGCCAGCAGTGCAACCTACGCGGGGGGCACTGATACGCAGTATTTT
CASSATYAGGTDTQYF
>TRBJ2-3|.|.|TRBV5-1
TGCGCCAGCAGCAGGATAGCCGGGCCTCAAGGGCGGGCAGATACGCAGTATTTT
CASSRIAGPQGRADTQYF
>TRBJ1-1|.|.|TRBV2
TGTGCCAGCTCACACCTGGTAGGGGCCACTGAAGCTTTCTTT
CASSHLVGATEAFF
>TRBJ1-2|TRBD1|.|TRBV4-1
TGCGCCAGCAGCCTCTCCGGGACAGGCGACGTCTATGGCTACACCTTC
CASSLSGTGDVYGYTF
>TRBJ2-7|.|.|TRBV5-8
TGTGCCAGCAGCCCTCCTAGCGAGCAGTACTTC
CASSPPSEQYF
>TRBJ2-7|.|.|TRBV27
TGTGCCAGCAGTTTTCAAGCAATTAGCTCCTACGAGCAGTACTTC
CASSFQAISSYEQYF
>TRBJ2-5|TRBD1|.|TRBV15
TGTGCCACCAGCAGAGGGTCCGGGACAGCACAAGAGACCCAGTACTTC
CATSRGSGTAQETQYF
>TRBJ1-3|.|.|TRBV3-1/TRBV3-2
TGTGCCAGCAGCCAAGCGGAGACCATATATTTT
CASSQAETIYF
>TRBJ1-2|TRBD1|.|TRBV10-1
TGCGCCAGCAGTGAGTCGTCAGGGGGCCGTGAGGGGAGGGGCTACACCTTC
CASSESSGGREGRGYTF
>TRBJ1-5|.|.|TRBV5-1
TGCGCCAGCCGGGAAGATTTCAATCAGCCCCAGCATTTT
CASREDFNQPQHF
>TRBJ2-2|.|.|TRBV20-1
TGCAGTGCTAGTTCCAGTGCCGGGGAGCTGTTTTTT
CSASSSAGELFF
>TRBJ1-1|.|few|TRBV5-1
TGCGCCAGCAGCTTGGCTTTCGGTGCTGAAGCTTTCTTT
CASSLAFGAEAFF
>TRBJ1-3|.|once|TRBV7-9
TGTGCCAGCAGCAGGGACTTGAGCTCTGGAAACACCATATATTTT
CASSRDLSSGNTIYF